The 6 T cell receptor beta chains in this list originate from one sample, sequenced in a study of beta chain features in type 1 diabetes. Expressed TCRB transcripts were sequenced because the entire RNA isolate underwent reverse transcription. Assay used: immunoSEQ multiplex PCR; TCRdb lists only in-frame clones, some missing. Of about 290,000 clones in the sample, approximately 8% were seen once. The source material was central memory CD4+ T cells from blood. The source is a woman in her late teens or twenties in good health.

Regarding this clone: A read error may explain this, as a much larger clone is one base away. In nucleotides, the CDR3 is TGTGCCAGCAGCTTGGGACAGAACTATGGCTACACCTTC. Translated: CASSLGQNYGYTF. V gene TRBV7-3 combines with J gene TRBJ1-2; 7 nucleotides match TRBD1. Losses at the gene ends were 3 bases for V and 2 bases for J; bases not matched to a gene: 0. From germline, CDR1 is SGHTA and CDR2 FQGTGA. CDR3 length: 13 residues.

This clone was found many times. The chain is built from TRBV19 and TRBJ2-1, with TRBD1 matching over 9 bases. Trimming removed 5 bases from V and 5 bases from J; junction bases left unmatched: 13. Germline V lookup: CDR1 LNHDA, CDR2 SQIVND (reference sequence). The CDR3 sequence is 17 residues long. The CDR3, as DNA: TGTGCCAGTAGTCCGGTACGGGACAGGGAAGCGAACAATGAGCAGTTCTTC. Protein sequence: CASSPVRDREANNEQFF. The variable domain in full, completed from reference TRBV19 and TRBJ2-1, reads DGGITQSPKYLFRKEGQNVTLSCEQNLNHDAMYWYRQDPGQGLRLIYYSQIVNDFQKGDIAEGYSVSREKKESFPLTVTSAQKNPTAFYLCASSPVRDREANNEQFFGPGTRLTVL.

The chain employs TRBV7-2 and TRBJ2-3, with a tentative D call TRBD2 (5 bases). CDR3 length: 16 amino acids. The germline V gene encodes CDR1 SGHTA and CDR2 FQGNSA. V was shortened by 5 bases and J by 5 bases, with 20 bases between the two germline ends. CDR3 in DNA: TGTGCCAGCAGCCCTCTCGCCCCTTACGCGGGAGATACGCAGTATTTT. Translation: CASSPLAPYAGDTQYF.

This clone was seen a few times. The V gene is TRBV30, the J gene TRBJ1-5, with D maybe TRBD1 (6 bases). Germline V gene lookup returns CDR1 GTSNPN and CDR2 SVGIG (reference sequence). Trimming left V 0 bases short and J 5 bases short, with 14 bases between. The CDR3 consists of 15 residues. The CDR3 sequence: CAWSVSRGLYQPQHF. In DNA form, the CDR3 reads TGTGCCTGGAGTGTCAGCCGGGGGCTCTATCAGCCCCAGCATTTT.

The rearrangement joins TRBV14 to TRBJ2-6; D might be TRBD2 (5 bases). CDR3 length equals 17 residues. V was pared by 4 bases and J by 2 bases, with 15 bases between. CDR1 is SGHDN, CDR2 FVKESK, per germline. In DNA, the CDR3 is TGTGCCAGCAGCCCTCCGGAGGCATTCCCTGGGGCCAACGTCCTGACTTTC. Protein product: CASSPPEAFPGANVLTF. The full variable domain, its missing parts supplied by reference TRBV14 and TRBJ2-6, is EAGVTQFPSHSVIEKGQTVTLRCDPISGHDNLYWYRRVMGKEIKFLLHFVKESKQDESGMPNNRFLAERTGGTYSTLKVQPAELEDSGVYFCASSPPEAFPGANVLTFGAGSRLTVL.

The genes are TRBV11-2 and TRBJ2-5; the D call may be TRBD1 or TRBD2 (5 bases each). Trimming stripped 4 bases from V and 5 bases from J, with 11 bases between. Germline values: CDR1 SGHAT, CDR2 FQNNGV. The CDR3 is 13 amino acids. Written as DNA, the CDR3 is TGTGCCAGCAGCTGGGACCGGCGGGAGACCCAGTACTTC. This encodes CASSWDRRETQYF. Complete variable domain (other parts from reference TRBV11-2 and TRBJ2-5): EAGVAQSPRYKIIEKRQSVAFWCNPISGHATLYWYQQILGQGPKLLIQFQNNGVVDDSQLPKDRFSAERLKGVDSTLKIQPAKLEDSAVYLCASSWDRRETQYFGPGTRLLVL.